These 22 T cell receptor beta chains came from one sample sequenced in a study of cytomegalovirus exposure and HLA in healthy donors. The study ran its PCR with 60 Vbeta and 13 Jbeta primers. TCRdb's copy holds only in-frame clones and misses some; the assay was immunoSEQ multiplex PCR. Among about 170,000 clones listed, roughly 70% were seen once. The sequencing sample was made of PBMCs. All receptors come from a girl between 10 and 17 years old in good health and CMV-seronegative.

The rearrangement links TRBV9 to TRBJ2-5, with D possibly being TRBD1 (6 bases). V gave up 0 bases and J gave up 2 bases, with 11 bases separating them. The germline gives CDR1 SGDLS, CDR2 YYNGEE. The CDR3 is made up of 15 amino acids. The CDR3 nucleotides are TGTGCCAGCAGCGTAGAAACAGGGCGACAAGAGACCCAGTACTTC. Amino acid sequence: CASSVETGRQETQYF.

The chain uses TRBV6-5 and TRBJ1-1, with D possibly TRBD1 on 5 matching bases. The V end was cut by 5 bases, the J end by 7 bases, with 20 bases between. Germline lookup yields CDR1 MNHEY and CDR2 SVGAGI. The CDR3 contains 15 residues. CDR3 sequence (DNA): TGTGCCAGCAGTACCACTACGGAAACAAGGGGTGAAGCTTTCTTT. It specifies CASSTTTETRGEAFF.

This rearrangement joins TRBV6-6 to TRBJ2-1; TRBD2 might be the D (6 bases). This CDR3 is built from 14 residues. Trimming pared 9 bases from V and 4 bases from J, leaving 16 bases between. Germline V gene sequence: CDR1 MNHNY, CDR2 SVGAGI (reference sequence). The CDR3 coding sequence is TGTGCCAGTTGCCTGTCCGGGGGTTACAATGAGCAGTTCTTC. This codes for CASCLSGGYNEQFF.

The J gene is TRBJ1-1, the V gene TRBV2; D is undetermined. Trimming took off 4 bases at V and 4 bases at J, with 10 bases between the two ends. The CDR3 has 13 amino acids. The germline V gene encodes CDR1 SNHLY and CDR2 FYNNEI. The CDR3 reads CASSGMEGTEAFF. The CDR3 coding sequence is TGTGCCAGCAGTGGGATGGAGGGCACTGAAGCTTTCTTT.

V usage is TRBV5-1 and J usage is TRBJ2-7, with 10 bases that match TRBD1. V was clipped by 3 bases and J by 6 bases; unmatched bases: 6. This CDR3 is built from 14 residues. Germline CDR1 SGHRS, CDR2 YFSETQ. This CDR3 reads CASSSGGQGFEQYF. CDR3 in DNA: TGCGCCAGCAGCTCGGGGGGACAGGGGTTCGAGCAGTACTTC.

The genes are TRBV2 and TRBJ1-6, with unresolved D. The germline V gene encodes CDR1 SNHLY and CDR2 FYNNEI. The ends were cut back, 2 bases at V and 6 bases at J, with 14 bases in the middle. CDR3 length: 16 amino acids. CDR3 DNA: TGTGCCAGCAGTGAATGGGCCCTTATGGGTAATTCACCCCTCCACTTT. Its translation: CASSEWALMGNSPLHF.

The chain carries TRBV30 and TRBJ2-5; no firm D call. The DNA matches TRBJ2-7 better at its end, which makes the J call doubtful. CDR1 and CDR2 from the germline V gene are GTSNPN and SVGIG (reference sequence). This CDR3 is 12 amino acids long. The CDR3 sequence: CAWSEANYEQYF. CDR3 in DNA: TGTGCCTGGAGTGAGGCAAACTACGAGCAGTACTTC.

The chain uses TRBV6-5 and TRBJ1-1, with 8 bases identical to TRBD1. The germline gives CDR1 MNHEY, CDR2 SVGAGI. This CDR3 contains 14 residues. Trimming at V came to 8 bases and at J to 1 base, leaving 6 bases not matched to a gene. CDR3 residues: CASARQGRNTEAFF. The CDR3 nucleotides are TGTGCCAGCGCCCGACAGGGGCGGAACACTGAAGCTTTCTTT.

The chain combines TRBV9 with TRBJ2-1, with 11 bases matching TRBD2. CDR1 SGDLS and CDR2 YYNGEE come from the germline V gene. The CDR3 has 17 residues. The V and J ends lost 4 bases and 6 bases, in that order; junction bases with no gene match: 12. DNA for the CDR3: TGTGCCAGCAGCCAACACACCGGGACTAGCGGTCCCAATGAGCAGTTCTTC. Protein: CASSQHTGTSGPNEQFF.

V is TRBV29-1 and J is TRBJ1-5, with 12 bases aligning to TRBD1. The germline gives CDR1 SQVTM, CDR2 ANQGSEA. The CDR3 totals 15 residues. The ends lost 6 bases at V and 6 bases at J; junction bases unmatched: 9. DNA of the CDR3: TGCAGCGTGACTTACGGGACAGGGGGCGGTCAGCCCCAGCATTTT. Its protein is CSVTYGTGGGQPQHF.

In DNA, the CDR3 is TGTGCCAGCAGCTCCTTTATTGTGAAGTCACGAAAGGAGGTTTTCTTT. It is translated as CASSSFIVKSRKEVFF. This sequence joins TRBV13 and TRBJ1-1, with unresolved D. With 4 bases removed from V and 13 bases from J, the gap between germline ends came to 28 bases. The CDR3 has 16 residues. Germline lookup yields CDR1 PRHDT and CDR2 FYEKMQ (reference sequence).

The chain uses TRBV7-9 and TRBJ2-3, with 7 bases matching TRBD1. This CDR3 is built from 15 residues. CDR1 SEHNR and CDR2 FQNEAQ come from the germline V gene (reference sequence). Germline trimming cut 1 base from V and 1 base from J; bases unmatched to any gene: 2. The DNA of the CDR3 is TGTGCCAGCAGCTTAGATGGACAGGGCACAGATACGCAGTATTTT. This codes for CASSLDGQGTDTQYF.

Notes on this clone: Relative to the germline gene, one junction end is altered; a read error may explain this. The chain recombines TRBV7-7 with TRBJ1-5; TRBD1 is a possible D gene (5 bases). The V gene's germline CDR1 is SSHAT and CDR2 FNYEAQ (reference sequence). The length of the CDR3 is 13 residues. DNA for the CDR3: TGTGCTAGCAGCTTAGGGAGGGGCCAGCCCCAGCATTTT. Protein: CASSLGRGQPQHF. Based on the CDR3 plus reference TRBV7-7 and TRBJ1-5, the full variable domain is GAGVSQSPRYKVTKRGQDVTLRCDPISSHATLYWYQQALGQGPEFLTYFNYEAQPDKSGLPSDRFSAERPEGSISTLTIQRTEQRDSAMYRCASSLGRGQPQHFGDGTRLSIL.

This clone turned up a few times. This chain uses TRBV6-5 with TRBJ2-5, with D possibly matching TRBD2 (5 bases). V dropped 2 bases and J dropped 4 bases, with 11 bases sitting between them. Germline V gene data show CDR1 as MNHEY and CDR2 as SVGAGI. The CDR3 totals 14 residues. This CDR3 reads CASSYTSRGETQYF. CDR3 nucleotides: TGTGCCAGCAGTTACACCAGCCGGGGAGAGACCCAGTACTTC.

The table lists this clone with a few counts. J is TRBJ1-5 and V is TRBV18, with D perhaps matching TRBD1 (5 bases). The CDR3 is made up of 14 amino acids. Germline CDR1 and CDR2: KGHSH and LQKENI. V lost 2 bases and J lost 7, with 12 bases in between. The DNA for the CDR3 is TGTGCCAGCTCACCAATAAGGGGCGACCAGCCCCAGCATTTT. This gives the protein CASSPIRGDQPQHF.

This clone has just a few counts. This rearrangement joins TRBV9 to TRBJ1-2; TRBD1 matches 7 bases. The CDR3 runs 14 residues. The ends lost 4 bases at V and 4 bases at J; junction bases unmatched: 7. Germline CDR1 SGDLS, CDR2 YYNGEE. The CDR3 bases are TGTGCCAGCAGCACCCAGGGACAGCTCTATGGCTACACCTTC. Residues: CASSTQGQLYGYTF.

This sequence joins TRBV7-9 and TRBJ1-6; no firm D call. The CDR3 is 14 residues long. Trimming cost V 5 bases and J 10 bases, with 15 bases left between them. Looked up from germline, CDR1 is SEHNR and CDR2 is FQNEAQ (reference sequence). The CDR3 reads CASSQIRGGSPLHF. The CDR3 nucleotides are TGTGCCAGCAGCCAGATCCGGGGTGGCTCACCCCTCCACTTT. The whole variable domain, remainder taken from reference TRBV7-9 and TRBJ1-6, is DTGVSQNPRHKITKRGQNVTFRCDPISEHNRLYWYRQTLGQGPEFLTYFQNEAQLEKSRLLSDRFSAERPKGSFSTLEIQRTEQGDSAMYLCASSQIRGGSPLHFGNGTRLTVT.

The chain couples TRBV13 to TRBJ1-1; no clear D gene. V lost 3 bases and J lost 1, with 3 bases in between. CDR3 size: 12 residues. From germline, CDR1 is PRHDT and CDR2 FYEKMQ (reference sequence). CDR3: CASSFRNTEAFF. In DNA, the CDR3 is TGTGCCAGCAGCTTTCGGAACACTGAAGCTTTCTTT.

The chain combines TRBV5-1 with TRBJ2-3; tentatively, D is TRBD1 (5 bases). The length of the CDR3 is 13 residues. Trimming cost V 7 bases and J 1 base, with 10 bases left between them. CDR1 is SGHRS and CDR2 is YFSETQ in the germline V gene. The DNA of the CDR3 is TGCGCCAGCTTACAGACAGGCACAGATACGCAGTATTTT. It specifies CASLQTGTDTQYF. Filled out from reference TRBV5-1 and TRBJ2-3, the complete variable domain reads KAGVTQTPRYLIKTRGQQVTLSCSPISGHRSVSWYQQTPGQGLQFLFEYFSETQRNKGNFPGRFSGRQFSNSRSEMNVSTLELGDSALYLCASLQTGTDTQYFGPGTRLTVL.

The V call is TRBV6-1, the J call TRBJ2-5; D unresolved. The J call is doubtful: the DNA matches TRBJ2-7 better. The CDR3 spans 11 residues. Germline V gene lookup returns CDR1 MNHNS and CDR2 SASEGT. Here the CDR3 DNA reads TGTGCCAGCAGCTTCTCCTACGAGCAGTACTTC. Its translation is CASSFSYEQYF.

The chain has TRBV5-1 and TRBJ2-7, with TRBD1 as a possible D gene (6 bases). Trimming removed 5 bases at V and 5 bases at J, with 14 bases between. Germline lookup yields CDR1 SGHRS and CDR2 YFSETQ. The CDR3 covers 13 residues. CDR3 residues: CASSGSQGNEQYF. CDR3 DNA: TGCGCCAGCAGTGGTTCTCAGGGGAACGAGCAGTACTTC.

V and J are TRBV7-9 and TRBJ1-4, with 7 bases lining up with TRBD1. Germline V gene sequence: CDR1 SEHNR, CDR2 FQNEAQ (reference sequence). CDR3 length: 15 residues. The ends lost 5 bases at V and 6 bases at J; junction bases unmatched: 9. The CDR3 region has the DNA TGTGCCAGCAGCCCCGGACAGGCATCGTATGAAAAACTGTTTTTT. Protein sequence: CASSPGQASYEKLFF.